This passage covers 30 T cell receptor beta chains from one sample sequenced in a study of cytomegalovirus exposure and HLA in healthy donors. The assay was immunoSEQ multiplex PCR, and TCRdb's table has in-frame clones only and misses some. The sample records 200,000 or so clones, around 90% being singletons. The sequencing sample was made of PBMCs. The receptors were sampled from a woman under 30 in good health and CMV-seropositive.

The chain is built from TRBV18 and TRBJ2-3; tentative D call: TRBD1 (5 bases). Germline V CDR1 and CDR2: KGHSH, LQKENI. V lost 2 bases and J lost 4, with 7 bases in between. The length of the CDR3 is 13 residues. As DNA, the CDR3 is TGTGCCAGCTCACCAGGACAACCAGATACGCAGTATTTT. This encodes CASSPGQPDTQYF.

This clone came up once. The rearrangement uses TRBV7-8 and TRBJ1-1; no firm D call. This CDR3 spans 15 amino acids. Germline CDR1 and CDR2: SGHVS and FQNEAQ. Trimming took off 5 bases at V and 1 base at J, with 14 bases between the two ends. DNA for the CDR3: TGTGCCAGCAGCCCCCTACGGGGTACGAACACTGAAGCTTTCTTT. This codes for CASSPLRGTNTEAFF.

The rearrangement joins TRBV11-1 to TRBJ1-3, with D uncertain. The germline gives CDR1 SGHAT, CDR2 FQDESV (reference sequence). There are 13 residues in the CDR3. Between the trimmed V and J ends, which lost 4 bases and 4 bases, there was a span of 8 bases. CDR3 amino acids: CASSWAKGNTIYF. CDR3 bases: TGTGCCAGCAGCTGGGCCAAGGGAAACACCATATATTTT. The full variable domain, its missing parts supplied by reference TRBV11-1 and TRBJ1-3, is EAEVAQSPRYKITEKSQAVAFWCDPISGHATLYWYRQILGQGPELLVQFQDESVVDDSQLPKDRFSAERLKGVDSTLKIQPAELGDSAMYLCASSWAKGNTIYFGEGSWLTVV.

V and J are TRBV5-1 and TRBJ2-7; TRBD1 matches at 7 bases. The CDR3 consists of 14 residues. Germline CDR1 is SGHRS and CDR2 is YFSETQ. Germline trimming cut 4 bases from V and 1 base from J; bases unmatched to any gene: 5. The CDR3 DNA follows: TGCGCCAGCAGCGAAGGGACAGATTCCTACGAGCAGTACTTC. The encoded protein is CASSEGTDSYEQYF. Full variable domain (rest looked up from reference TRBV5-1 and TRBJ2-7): KAGVTQTPRYLIKTRGQQVTLSCSPISGHRSVSWYQQTPGQGLQFLFEYFSETQRNKGNFPGRFSGRQFSNSRSEMNVSTLELGDSALYLCASSEGTDSYEQYFGPGTRLTVT.

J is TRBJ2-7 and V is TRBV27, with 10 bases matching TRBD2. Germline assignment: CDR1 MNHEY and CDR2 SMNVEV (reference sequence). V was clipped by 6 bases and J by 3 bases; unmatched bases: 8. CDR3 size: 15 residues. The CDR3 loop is CASSPELAGFYEQYF. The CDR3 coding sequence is TGTGCCAGCAGCCCCGAACTAGCGGGATTCTACGAGCAGTACTTC.

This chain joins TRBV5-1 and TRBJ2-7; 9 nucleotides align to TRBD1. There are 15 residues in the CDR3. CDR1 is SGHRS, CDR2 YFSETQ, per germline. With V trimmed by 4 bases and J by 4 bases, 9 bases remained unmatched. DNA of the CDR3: TGCGCCAGCAGCCGGACGGGACAGGGTGGTTACGAGCAGTACTTC. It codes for CASSRTGQGGYEQYF.

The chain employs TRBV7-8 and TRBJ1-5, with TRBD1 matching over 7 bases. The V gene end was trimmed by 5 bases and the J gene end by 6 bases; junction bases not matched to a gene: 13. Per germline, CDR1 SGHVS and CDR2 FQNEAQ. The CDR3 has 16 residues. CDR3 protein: CASSQTGQYWTQPQHF. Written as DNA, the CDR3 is TGTGCCAGCAGCCAAACGGGACAGTATTGGACTCAGCCCCAGCATTTT.

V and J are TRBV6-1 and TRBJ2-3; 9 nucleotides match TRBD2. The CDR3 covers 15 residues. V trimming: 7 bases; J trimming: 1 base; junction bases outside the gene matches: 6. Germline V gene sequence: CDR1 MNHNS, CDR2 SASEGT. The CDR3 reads CASNLASGGTDTQYF. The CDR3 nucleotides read TGTGCCAGCAACCTAGCTAGCGGGGGCACAGATACGCAGTATTTT.

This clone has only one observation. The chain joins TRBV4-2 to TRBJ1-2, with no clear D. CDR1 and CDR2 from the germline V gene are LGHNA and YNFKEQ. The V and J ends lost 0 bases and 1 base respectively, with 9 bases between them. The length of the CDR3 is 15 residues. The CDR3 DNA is TGTGCCAGCAGCCAAGAACCTGGGCTTAACTATGGCTACACCTTC. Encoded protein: CASSQEPGLNYGYTF.

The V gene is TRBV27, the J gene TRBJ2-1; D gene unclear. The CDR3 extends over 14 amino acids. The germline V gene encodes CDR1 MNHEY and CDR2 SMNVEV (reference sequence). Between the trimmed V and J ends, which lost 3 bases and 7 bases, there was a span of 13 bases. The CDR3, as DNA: TGTGCCAGCAGTTTGCGAGGAGCCAGTAATGAGCAGTTCTTC. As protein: CASSLRGASNEQFF.

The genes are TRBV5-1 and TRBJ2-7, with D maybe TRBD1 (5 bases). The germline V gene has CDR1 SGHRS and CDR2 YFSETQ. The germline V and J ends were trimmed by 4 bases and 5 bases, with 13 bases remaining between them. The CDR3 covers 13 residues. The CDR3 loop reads CASSLGPRNEQYF. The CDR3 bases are TGCGCCAGCAGCCTGGGGCCTAGGAACGAGCAGTACTTC.

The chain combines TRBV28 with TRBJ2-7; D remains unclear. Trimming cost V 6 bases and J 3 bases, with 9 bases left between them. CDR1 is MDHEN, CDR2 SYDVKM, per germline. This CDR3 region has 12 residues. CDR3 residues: CASSPRIYEQYF. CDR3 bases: TGTGCCAGCAGCCCGAGGATCTACGAGCAGTACTTC.

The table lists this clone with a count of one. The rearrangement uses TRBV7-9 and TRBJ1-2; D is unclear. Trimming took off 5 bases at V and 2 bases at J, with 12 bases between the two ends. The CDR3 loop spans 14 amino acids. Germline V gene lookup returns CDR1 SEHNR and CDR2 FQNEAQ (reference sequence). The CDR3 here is CASSPRSENYGYTF. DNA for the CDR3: TGTGCCAGCAGCCCAAGGTCGGAGAACTATGGCTACACCTTC.

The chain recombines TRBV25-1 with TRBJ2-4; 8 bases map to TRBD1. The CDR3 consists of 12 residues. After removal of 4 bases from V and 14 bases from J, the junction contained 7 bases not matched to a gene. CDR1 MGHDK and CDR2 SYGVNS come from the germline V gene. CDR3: CASSVGQGPKYF. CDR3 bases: TGTGCCAGCAGTGTCGGACAGGGCCCCAAGTACTTC.

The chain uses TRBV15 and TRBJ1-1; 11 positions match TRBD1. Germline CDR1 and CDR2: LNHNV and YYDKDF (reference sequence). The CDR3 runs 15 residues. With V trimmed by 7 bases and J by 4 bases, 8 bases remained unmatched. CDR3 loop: CATKQDRGLGTEAFF. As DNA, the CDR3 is TGTGCCACCAAGCAGGACAGGGGGCTTGGCACTGAAGCTTTCTTT.

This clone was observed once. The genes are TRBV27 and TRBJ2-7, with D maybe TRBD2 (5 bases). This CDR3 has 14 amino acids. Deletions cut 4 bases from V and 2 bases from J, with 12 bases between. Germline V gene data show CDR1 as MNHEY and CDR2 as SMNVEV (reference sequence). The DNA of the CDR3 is TGTGCCAGCAGTTCAAGCGGTGTTACCTACGAGCAGTACTTC. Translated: CASSSSGVTYEQYF.

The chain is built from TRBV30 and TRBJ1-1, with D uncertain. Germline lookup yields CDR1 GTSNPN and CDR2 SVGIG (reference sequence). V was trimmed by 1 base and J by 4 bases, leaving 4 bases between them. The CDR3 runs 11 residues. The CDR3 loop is CAWSAITEAFF. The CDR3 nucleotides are TGTGCCTGGAGTGCTATCACTGAAGCTTTCTTT.

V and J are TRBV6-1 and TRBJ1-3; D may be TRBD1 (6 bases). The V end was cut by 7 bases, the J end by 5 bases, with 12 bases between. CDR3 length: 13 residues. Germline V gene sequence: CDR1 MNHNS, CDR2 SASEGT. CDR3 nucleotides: TGTGCCAGCATTACAGGGTTAAGAAACACCATATATTTT. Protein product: CASITGLRNTIYF.

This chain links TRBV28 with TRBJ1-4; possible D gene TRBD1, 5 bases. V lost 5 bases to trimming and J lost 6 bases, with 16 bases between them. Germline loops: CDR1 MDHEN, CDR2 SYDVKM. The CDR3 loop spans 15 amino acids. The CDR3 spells CASSVYRREDEKLFF. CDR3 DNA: TGTGCCAGCAGTGTCTACAGGAGGGAGGATGAAAAACTGTTTTTT. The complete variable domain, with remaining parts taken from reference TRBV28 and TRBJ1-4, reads DVKVTQSSRYLVKRTGEKVFLECVQDMDHENMFWYRQDPGLGLRLIYFSYDVKMKEKGDIPEGYSVSREKKERFSLILESASTNQTSMYLCASSVYRREDEKLFFGSGTQLSVL.

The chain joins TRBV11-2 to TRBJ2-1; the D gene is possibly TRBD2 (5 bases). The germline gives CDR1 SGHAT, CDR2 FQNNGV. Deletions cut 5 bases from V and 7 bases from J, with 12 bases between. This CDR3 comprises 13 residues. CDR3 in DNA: TGTGCCAGCAGCCTAGCCTTCAGGAATGAGCAGTTCTTC. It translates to CASSLAFRNEQFF. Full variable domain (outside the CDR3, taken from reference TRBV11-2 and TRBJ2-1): EAGVAQSPRYKIIEKRQSVAFWCNPISGHATLYWYQQILGQGPKLLIQFQNNGVVDDSQLPKDRFSAERLKGVDSTLKIQPAKLEDSAVYLCASSLAFRNEQFFGPGTRLTVL.

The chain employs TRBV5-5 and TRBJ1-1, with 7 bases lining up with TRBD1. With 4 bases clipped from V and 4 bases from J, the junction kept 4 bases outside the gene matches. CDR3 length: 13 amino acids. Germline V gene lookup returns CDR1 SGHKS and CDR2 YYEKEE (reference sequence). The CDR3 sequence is CASSLQGSTEAFF. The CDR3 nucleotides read TGTGCCAGCAGCCTACAGGGGAGCACTGAAGCTTTCTTT.

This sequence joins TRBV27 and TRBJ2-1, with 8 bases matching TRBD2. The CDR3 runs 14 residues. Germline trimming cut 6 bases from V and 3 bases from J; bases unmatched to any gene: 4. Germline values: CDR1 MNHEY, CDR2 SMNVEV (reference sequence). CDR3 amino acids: CASSAGTSYNEQFF. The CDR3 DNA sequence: TGTGCCAGCAGCGCCGGGACTAGCTACAATGAGCAGTTCTTC.

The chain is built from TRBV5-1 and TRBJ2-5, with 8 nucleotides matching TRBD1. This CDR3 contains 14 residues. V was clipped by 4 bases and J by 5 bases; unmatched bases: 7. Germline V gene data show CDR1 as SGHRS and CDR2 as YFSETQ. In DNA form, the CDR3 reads TGCGCCAGCAGCCAGGGGACAGGACGGGAGACCCAGTACTTC. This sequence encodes CASSQGTGRETQYF.

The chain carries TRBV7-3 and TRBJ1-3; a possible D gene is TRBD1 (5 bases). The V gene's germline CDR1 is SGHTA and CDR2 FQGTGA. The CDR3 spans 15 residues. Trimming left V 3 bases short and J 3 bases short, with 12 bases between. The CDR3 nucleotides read TGTGCCAGCAGCTTCGGGGCGGGAGGTGGAAACACCATATATTTT. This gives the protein CASSFGAGGGNTIYF.

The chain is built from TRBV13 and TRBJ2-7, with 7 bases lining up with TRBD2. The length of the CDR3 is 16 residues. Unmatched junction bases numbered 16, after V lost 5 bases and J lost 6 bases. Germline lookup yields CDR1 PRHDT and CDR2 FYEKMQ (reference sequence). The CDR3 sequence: CASSPGLPGTPSEQYF. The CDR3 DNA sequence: TGTGCCAGCAGCCCGGGACTACCAGGAACTCCAAGCGAGCAGTACTTC. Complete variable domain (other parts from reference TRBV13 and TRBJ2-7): AAGVIQSPRHLIKEKRETATLKCYPIPRHDTVYWYQQGPGQDPQFLISFYEKMQSDKGSIPDRFSAQQFSDYHSELNMSSLELGDSALYFCASSPGLPGTPSEQYFGPGTRLTVT.

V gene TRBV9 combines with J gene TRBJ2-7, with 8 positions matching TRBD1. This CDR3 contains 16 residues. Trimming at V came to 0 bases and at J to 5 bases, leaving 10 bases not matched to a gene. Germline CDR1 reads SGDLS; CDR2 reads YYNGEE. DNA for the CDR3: TGTGCCAGCAGCGTAGAGCCAGGGGGCGCCGGCCACGAGCAGTACTTC. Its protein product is CASSVEPGGAGHEQYF.

CDR3 DNA: TGTGCCAGCAGCCCCCGGGACAGAGGAAACACTGAAGCTTTCTTT. This encodes CASSPRDRGNTEAFF. This rearrangement joins TRBV11-1 to TRBJ1-1; 7 bases line up with TRBD1. V trimming: 5 bases; J trimming: 2 bases; junction bases outside the gene matches: 8. There are 15 residues in the CDR3. Per germline, CDR1 SGHAT and CDR2 FQDESV (reference sequence).

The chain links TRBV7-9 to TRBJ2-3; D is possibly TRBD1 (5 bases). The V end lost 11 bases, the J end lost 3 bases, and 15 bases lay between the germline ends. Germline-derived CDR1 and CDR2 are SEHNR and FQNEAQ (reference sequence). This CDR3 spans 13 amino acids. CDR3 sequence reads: CAAQSQGTDTQYF. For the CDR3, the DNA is TGTGCCGCCCAGTCCCAGGGAACAGATACGCAGTATTTT.

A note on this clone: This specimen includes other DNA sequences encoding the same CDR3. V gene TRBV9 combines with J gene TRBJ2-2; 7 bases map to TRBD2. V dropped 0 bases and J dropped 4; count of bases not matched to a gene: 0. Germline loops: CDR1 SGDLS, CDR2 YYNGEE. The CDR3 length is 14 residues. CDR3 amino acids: CASSVGGGTGELFF. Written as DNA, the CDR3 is TGTGCCAGCAGCGTAGGCGGGGGCACCGGGGAGCTGTTTTTT.

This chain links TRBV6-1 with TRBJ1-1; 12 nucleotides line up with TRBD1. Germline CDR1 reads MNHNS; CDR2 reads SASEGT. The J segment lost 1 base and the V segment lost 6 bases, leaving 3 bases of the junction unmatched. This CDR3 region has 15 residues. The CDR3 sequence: CASSGTGGWNTEAFF. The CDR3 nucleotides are TGTGCCAGCAGCGGGACAGGGGGCTGGAACACTGAAGCTTTCTTT.